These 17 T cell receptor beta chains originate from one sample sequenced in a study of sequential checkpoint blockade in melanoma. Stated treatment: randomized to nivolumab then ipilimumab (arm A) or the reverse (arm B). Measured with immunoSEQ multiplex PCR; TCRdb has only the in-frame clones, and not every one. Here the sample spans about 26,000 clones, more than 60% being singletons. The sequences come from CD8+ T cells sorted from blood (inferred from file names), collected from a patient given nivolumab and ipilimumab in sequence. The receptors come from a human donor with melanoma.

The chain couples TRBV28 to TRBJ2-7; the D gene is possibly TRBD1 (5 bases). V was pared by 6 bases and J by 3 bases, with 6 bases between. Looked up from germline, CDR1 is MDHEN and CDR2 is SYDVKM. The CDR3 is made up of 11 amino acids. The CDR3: CASRQGYEQYF. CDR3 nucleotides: TGTGCCAGCAGGCAGGGCTACGAGCAGTACTTC.

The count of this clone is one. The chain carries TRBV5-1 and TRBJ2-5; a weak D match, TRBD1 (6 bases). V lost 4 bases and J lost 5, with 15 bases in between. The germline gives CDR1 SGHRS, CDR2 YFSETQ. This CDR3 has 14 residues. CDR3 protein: CASSGDNNGETQYF. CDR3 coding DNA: TGCGCCAGCAGCGGGGACAACAACGGGGAGACCCAGTACTTC.

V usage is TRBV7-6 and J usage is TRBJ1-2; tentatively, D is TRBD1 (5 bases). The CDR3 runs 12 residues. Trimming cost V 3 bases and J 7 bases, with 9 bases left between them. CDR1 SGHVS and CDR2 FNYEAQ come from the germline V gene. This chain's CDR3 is CASSFMGGGYTF. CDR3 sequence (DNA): TGTGCCAGCAGCTTCATGGGGGGTGGCTACACCTTC.

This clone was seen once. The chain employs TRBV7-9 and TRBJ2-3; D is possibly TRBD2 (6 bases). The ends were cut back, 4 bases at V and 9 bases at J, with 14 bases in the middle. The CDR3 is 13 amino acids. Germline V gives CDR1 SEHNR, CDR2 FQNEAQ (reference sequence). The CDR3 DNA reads TGTGCCAGCAGCTCCGTGACGCGGGACACGCAGTATTTT. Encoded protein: CASSSVTRDTQYF.

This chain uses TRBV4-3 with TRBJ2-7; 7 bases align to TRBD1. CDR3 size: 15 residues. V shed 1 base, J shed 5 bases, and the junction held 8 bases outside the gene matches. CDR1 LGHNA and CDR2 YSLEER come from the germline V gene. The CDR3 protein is CASSQAVGGEHEQYF. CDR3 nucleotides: TGCGCCAGCAGCCAAGCGGTAGGGGGCGAGCACGAGCAGTACTTC.

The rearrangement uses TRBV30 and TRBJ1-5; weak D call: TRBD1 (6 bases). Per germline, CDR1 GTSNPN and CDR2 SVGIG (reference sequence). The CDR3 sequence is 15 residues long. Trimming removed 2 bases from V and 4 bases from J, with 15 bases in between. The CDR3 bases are TGTGCCTGGAGTAAAGCAGGGGAGGGGAATCAGCCCCAGCATTTT. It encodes CAWSKAGEGNQPQHF.

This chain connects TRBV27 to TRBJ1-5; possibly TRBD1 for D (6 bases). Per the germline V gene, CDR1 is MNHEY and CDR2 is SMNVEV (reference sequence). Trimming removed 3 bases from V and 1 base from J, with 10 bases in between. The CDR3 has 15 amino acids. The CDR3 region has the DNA TGTGCCAGCAGTTTGACAGGACCAAGCAATCAGCCCCAGCATTTT. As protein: CASSLTGPSNQPQHF.

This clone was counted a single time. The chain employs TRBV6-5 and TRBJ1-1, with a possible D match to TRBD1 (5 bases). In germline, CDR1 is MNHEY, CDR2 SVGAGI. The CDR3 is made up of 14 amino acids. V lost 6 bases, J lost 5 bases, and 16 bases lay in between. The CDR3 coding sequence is TGTGCCAGCAGCGAACGGGGGAGCTTGACTGAAGCTTTCTTT. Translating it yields CASSERGSLTEAFF.

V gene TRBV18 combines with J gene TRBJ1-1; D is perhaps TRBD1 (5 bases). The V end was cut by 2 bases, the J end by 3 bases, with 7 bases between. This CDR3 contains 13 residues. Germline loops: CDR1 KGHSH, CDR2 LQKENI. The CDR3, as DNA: TGTGCCAGCTCACCATCAGGGTACACTGAAGCTTTCTTT. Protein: CASSPSGYTEAFF.

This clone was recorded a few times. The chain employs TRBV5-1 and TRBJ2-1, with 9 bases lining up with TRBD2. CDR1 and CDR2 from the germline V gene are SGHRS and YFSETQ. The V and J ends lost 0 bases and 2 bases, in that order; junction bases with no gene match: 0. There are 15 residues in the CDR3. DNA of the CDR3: TGCGCCAGCAGCTTGGTAGCGGGGGCCTACAATGAGCAGTTCTTC. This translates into CASSLVAGAYNEQFF.

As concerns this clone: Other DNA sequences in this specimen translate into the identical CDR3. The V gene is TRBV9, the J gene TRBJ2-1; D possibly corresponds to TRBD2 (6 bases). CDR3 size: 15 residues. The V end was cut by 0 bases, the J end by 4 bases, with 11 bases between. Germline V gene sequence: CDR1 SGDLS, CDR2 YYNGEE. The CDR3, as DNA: TGTGCCAGCAGCGTAGGCGGGGATTATTACAATGAGCAGTTCTTC. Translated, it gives CASSVGGDYYNEQFF.

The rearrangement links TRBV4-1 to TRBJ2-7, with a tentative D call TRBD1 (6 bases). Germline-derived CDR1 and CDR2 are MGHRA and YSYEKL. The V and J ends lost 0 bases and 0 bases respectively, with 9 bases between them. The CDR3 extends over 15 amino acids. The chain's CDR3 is CASSQEGGSSYEQYF. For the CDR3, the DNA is TGCGCCAGCAGCCAAGAAGGGGGAAGCTCCTACGAGCAGTACTTC.

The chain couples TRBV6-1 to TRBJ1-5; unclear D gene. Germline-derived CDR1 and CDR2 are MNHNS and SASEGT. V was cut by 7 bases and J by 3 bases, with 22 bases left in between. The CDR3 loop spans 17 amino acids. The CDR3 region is CASTEGMGSTSNQPQHF. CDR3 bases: TGTGCCAGCACTGAGGGCATGGGCTCCACCTCCAATCAGCCCCAGCATTTT.

In DNA, the CDR3 is TGTGCCAGCAGCTTGGGGGGGGGCGCGGAGACCCAGTACTTC. It is translated as CASSLGGGAETQYF. The V gene is TRBV11-2, the J gene TRBJ2-5; a possible D gene is TRBD2 (7 bases). Germline CDR1 and CDR2: SGHAT and FQNNGV. V was cut by 3 bases and J by 5 bases, with 13 bases left in between. The CDR3 contains 14 residues.

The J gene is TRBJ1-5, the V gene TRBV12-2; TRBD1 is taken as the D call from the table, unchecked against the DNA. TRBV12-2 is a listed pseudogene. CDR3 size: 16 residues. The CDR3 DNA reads TGTGCAAGTCGCCCAGGGACAGTATATAGCAATCAGCCCCAGCATTTT. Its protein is CASRPGTVYSNQPQHF.

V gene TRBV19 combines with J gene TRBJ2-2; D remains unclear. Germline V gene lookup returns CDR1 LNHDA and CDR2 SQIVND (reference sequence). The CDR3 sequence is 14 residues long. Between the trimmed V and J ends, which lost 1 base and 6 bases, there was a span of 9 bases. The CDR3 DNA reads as TGTGCCAGTAGTATAGTGGCTTCGTCCGGGGAGCTGTTTTTT. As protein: CASSIVASSGELFF.

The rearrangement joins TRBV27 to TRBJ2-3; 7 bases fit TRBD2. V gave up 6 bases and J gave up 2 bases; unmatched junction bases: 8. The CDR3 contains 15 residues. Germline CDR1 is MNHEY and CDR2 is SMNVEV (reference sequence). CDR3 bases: TGTGCCAGCAGCCCCGGGACTACGCCCACAGATACGCAGTATTTT. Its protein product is CASSPGTTPTDTQYF.